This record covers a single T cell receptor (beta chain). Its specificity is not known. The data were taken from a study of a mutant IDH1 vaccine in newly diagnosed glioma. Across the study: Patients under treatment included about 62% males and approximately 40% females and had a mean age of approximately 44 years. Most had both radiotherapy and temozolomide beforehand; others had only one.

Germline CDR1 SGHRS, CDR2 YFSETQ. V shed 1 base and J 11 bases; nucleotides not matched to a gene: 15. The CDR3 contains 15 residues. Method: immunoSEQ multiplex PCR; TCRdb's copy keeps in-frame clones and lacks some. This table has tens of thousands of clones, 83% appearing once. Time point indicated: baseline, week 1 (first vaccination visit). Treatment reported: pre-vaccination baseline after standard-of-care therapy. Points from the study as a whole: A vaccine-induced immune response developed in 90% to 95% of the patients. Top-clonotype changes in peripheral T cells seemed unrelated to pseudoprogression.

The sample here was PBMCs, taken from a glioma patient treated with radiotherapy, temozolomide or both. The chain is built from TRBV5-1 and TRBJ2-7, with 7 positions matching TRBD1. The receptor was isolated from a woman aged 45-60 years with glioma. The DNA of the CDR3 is TGCGCCAGCAGCTTGCGCCGGGACAGCCAAGACTTAAAGTACTTC. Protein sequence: CASSLRRDSQDLKYF.